The 24 T cell receptor beta chains below were found in one sample sequenced in a study of T cells after yellow fever vaccination. TCRdb re-derived calls from the 5' RACE reads in MiXCR, one entry per CDR3 protein. The sample contains hundreds of thousands of distinct CDR3 sequences, roughly 21% of which appear only once. The specimen comprised PBMCs, sampled 15 days after the yellow fever booster vaccination. Receptors were obtained from a man aged 25-45 years who received the YFV17D yellow fever vaccine.

The rearrangement links TRBV5-1 to TRBJ1-2, with 10 bases fitting TRBD1. The junction had 7 bases not matched to a gene; V was cut back by 3 bases and J by 2 bases. The V gene's germline CDR1 is SGHRS and CDR2 YFSETQ. The CDR3 spans 16 residues. In nucleotides, the CDR3 is TGCGCCAGCAGCTGGACCGGGACAGGGGACAACTATGGCTACACCTTC. Translating gives CASSWTGTGDNYGYTF.

There are many counts of this clonotype. The chain links TRBV6-6 to TRBJ2-5; D may be TRBD1 (5 bases). The V end lost 6 bases, the J end lost 2 bases, and 7 bases lay between the germline ends. This CDR3 contains 12 residues. CDR1 is MNHNY, CDR2 SVGAGI, per germline (reference sequence). This CDR3 reads CASSQGQETQYF. As DNA, the CDR3 is TGTGCCAGCAGCCAGGGTCAAGAGACCCAGTACTTC.

The V call is TRBV7-2, the J call TRBJ2-7, with 9 bases that match TRBD2. The CDR3 sequence is 14 residues long. V shed 6 bases, J shed 4 bases, and the junction held 7 bases outside the gene matches. CDR1 and CDR2 (germline): SGHTA, FQGNSA. This chain's CDR3 is CASSVFSGGYEQYF. The DNA of the CDR3 is TGTGCCAGCAGTGTCTTTAGCGGGGGATACGAGCAGTACTTC.

This clonotype was seen a handful of times. V and J are TRBV4-2 and TRBJ1-3; D perhaps matches TRBD1 (6 bases). This CDR3 has 16 amino acids. V lost 4 bases and J 0 bases, leaving 13 bases between the germline ends. The germline V gene has CDR1 LGHNA and CDR2 YNFKEQ. This chain's CDR3 is CASSRETGSSGNTIYF. The CDR3 bases are TGTGCCAGCAGCCGCGAAACAGGGTCCTCTGGAAACACCATATATTTT.

This rearrangement joins TRBV2 to TRBJ1-5; possibly TRBD1 for D (5 bases). Germline V gives CDR1 SNHLY, CDR2 FYNNEI. V was cut by 3 bases and J by 3 bases, with 12 bases left in between. The CDR3 is made up of 15 amino acids. CDR3 region: CASSDIGVINQPQHF. CDR3 nucleotides: TGTGCCAGCAGTGATATAGGGGTAATCAATCAGCCCCAGCATTTT.

This clonotype was observed a handful of times. This sequence joins TRBV12-3 or TRBV12-4 and TRBJ2-1, with D possibly TRBD2 on 6 matching bases. There are 14 residues in the CDR3. Trimming cost V 2 bases and J 3 bases, with 8 bases left between them. The CDR3 here is CASSLRRDYNEQFF. CDR3 sequence (DNA): TGTGCCAGCAGTTTAAGGCGGGACTACAATGAGCAGTTCTTC.

On this clonotype itself: One end of the junction varies from germline; a read error may be responsible. This rearrangement joins TRBV10-3 to TRBJ2-1, with 10 bases that match TRBD1. The germline V gene has CDR1 ENHRY and CDR2 SYGVKD. The length of the CDR3 is 15 residues. The CDR3 DNA sequence: TGTGCCATCACTGAGGGACAGGGGAGTGCTGGAGAGCAGTTCTTC. This gives the protein CAITEGQGSAGEQFF.

This clonotype was seen only a few times. CDR3 sequence reads: CASSRTDGELFF. For the CDR3, the DNA is TGTGCCAGCAGCCGAACGGACGGGGAGCTGTTTTTT. V and J are TRBV4-2 and TRBJ2-2; D ambiguous. Germline V lookup: CDR1 LGHNA, CDR2 YNFKEQ. The CDR3 totals 12 residues. V was clipped by 4 bases and J by 7 bases, with 7 bases between them.

The chain is built from TRBV6-2 or TRBV6-3 and TRBJ2-1; 7 bases map to TRBD1. Germline CDR1 MNHEY, CDR2 SVGEGT. The CDR3 runs 16 residues. Trimming at V came to 0 bases and at J to 3 bases, leaving 5 bases not matched to a gene. The CDR3: CASSYSVQGIYNEQFF. The CDR3, as DNA: TGTGCCAGCAGTTACTCAGTACAGGGGATCTACAATGAGCAGTTCTTC.

This clonotype appeared a few times. The chain combines TRBV27 with TRBJ2-6; TRBD1 might be the D (5 bases). The germline V gene encodes CDR1 MNHEY and CDR2 SMNVEV (reference sequence). There are 18 residues in the CDR3. Trimming pared 6 bases from V and 0 bases from J, leaving 18 bases between. In DNA, the CDR3 is TGTGCCAGCAGCTTGCCTGGACACTCAAGCTCTGGGGCCAACGTCCTGACTTTC. This codes for CASSLPGHSSSGANVLTF.

The V call is TRBV24-1, the J call TRBJ2-7; the match to TRBD1 covers 9 bases. This CDR3 contains 16 residues. Germline CDR1 KGHDR, CDR2 SFDVKD. The V segment lost 4 bases and the J segment 0 bases; nucleotides outside the gene matches: 6. CDR3 DNA: TGTGCCACCAGTGACACCGGACAGGGGAGCTCCTACGAGCAGTACTTC. Translation: CATSDTGQGSSYEQYF.

This chain uses TRBV15 with TRBJ2-6, with TRBD2 as a possible D gene (5 bases). V was pared by 1 base and J by 4 bases, with 11 bases between. Germline CDR1 reads LNHNV; CDR2 reads YYDKDF (reference sequence). This CDR3 is built from 16 residues. CDR3 nucleotides: TGTGCCACCAGCAGAGGGCGGGTGAGCGGGGCCAACGTCCTGACTTTC. Translation: CATSRGRVSGANVLTF. Filled out from reference TRBV15 and TRBJ2-6, the complete variable domain reads DAMVIQNPRYQVTQFGKPVTLSCSQTLNHNVMYWYQQKSSQAPKLLFHYYDKDFNNEADTPDNFQSRRPNTSFCFLDIRSPGLGDTAMYLCATSRGRVSGANVLTFGAGSRLTVL.

In its sample, this clonotype was seen a few times. V is TRBV6-2 or TRBV6-3 and J is TRBJ2-5; TRBD2 matches 11 bases. V lost 6 bases, J lost 5 bases, and 11 bases stayed unmatched. The CDR3 spans 16 residues. CDR1 and CDR2 (germline): MNHEY, SVGEGT. The CDR3 DNA reads as TGTGCCAGCAGCCAGCGTCCACTAGCGGGAGAGGAGACCCAGTACTTC. Protein product: CASSQRPLAGEETQYF.

This clonotype has only a few counts. The chain links TRBV12-3 or TRBV12-4 to TRBJ2-2, with D perhaps given as TRBD1 or TRBD2 (5 bases each). The CDR3 is made up of 13 amino acids. Trimming left V 3 bases short and J 8 bases short, with 10 bases between. The DNA of the CDR3 is TGTGCCAGCAGTTTTTTCGGGGCTGGGGAGCTGTTTTTT. It translates to CASSFFGAGELFF.

The chain carries TRBV7-3 and TRBJ2-3; perhaps TRBD2 as D (5 bases). V was trimmed by 4 bases and J by 5 bases, leaving 13 bases between them. The germline V gene has CDR1 SGHTA and CDR2 FQGTGA. The CDR3 is 14 residues long. The CDR3 nucleotides read TGTGCCAGCAGCTCCGGGGTTCATAAAGATACGCAGTATTTT. Translating it yields CASSSGVHKDTQYF.

The rearrangement links TRBV5-1 to TRBJ2-1; TRBD2 aligns across 9 bases. The germline V gene encodes CDR1 SGHRS and CDR2 YFSETQ. This CDR3 has 16 residues. The J segment lost 2 bases and the V segment lost 4 bases, leaving 7 bases of the junction unmatched. The CDR3 DNA reads as TGCGCCAGCAGCCACCGAGCGGGAGGAACCTACAATGAGCAGTTCTTC. Amino acids: CASSHRAGGTYNEQFF.

The J gene is TRBJ1-5, the V gene TRBV20-1; tentatively, D is TRBD1 (6 bases). The CDR3 loop spans 13 amino acids. Between the trimmed V and J ends, which lost 6 bases and 1 base, there was a span of 10 bases. CDR1 and CDR2 (germline): DFQATT, SNEGSKA (reference sequence). The CDR3 region is CSAHQGSNQPQHF. The CDR3 region has the DNA TGCAGTGCACACCAGGGGAGCAATCAGCCCCAGCATTTT.

This clonotype was observed a few times. The chain joins TRBV19 to TRBJ2-1; D is ambiguous. The CDR3 runs to 15 residues. Germline-derived CDR1 and CDR2 are LNHDA and SQIVND (reference sequence). V was shortened by 6 bases and J by 0 bases, with 12 bases between the two germline ends. The CDR3 spells CASSLDRTSYNEQFF. The CDR3 DNA reads TGTGCCAGTAGCCTGGACCGGACCTCCTACAATGAGCAGTTCTTC. The full variable domain, with the rest looked up from reference TRBV19 and TRBJ2-1, is DGGITQSPKYLFRKEGQNVTLSCEQNLNHDAMYWYRQDPGQGLRLIYYSQIVNDFQKGDIAEGYSVSREKKESFPLTVTSAQKNPTAFYLCASSLDRTSYNEQFFGPGTRLTVL.

The gene calls are TRBV7-9 and TRBJ2-5, with TRBD1 as a possible D gene (6 bases). Between the trimmed V and J ends, which lost 5 bases and 5 bases, there was a span of 12 bases. In germline, CDR1 is SEHNR, CDR2 FQNEAQ (reference sequence). The CDR3 extends over 13 amino acids. The CDR3 sequence: CASSAQGSETQYF. The CDR3 bases are TGTGCCAGCAGCGCCCAGGGGAGTGAGACCCAGTACTTC. Full variable domain (rest looked up from reference TRBV7-9 and TRBJ2-5): DTGVSQNPRHKITKRGQNVTFRCDPISEHNRLYWYRQTLGQGPEFLTYFQNEAQLEKSRLLSDRFSAERPKGSFSTLEIQRTEQGDSAMYLCASSAQGSETQYFGPGTRLLVL.

This clonotype has only a few counts. The CDR3 end shows no conserved phenylalanine or tryptophan, and so a read error is likely. No DNA is shown, since the ends of the CDR3 on it are uncertain; the CDR3 is the one TCRdb lists. The J gene is TRBJ1-1, the V gene TRBV10-3; the D call in the table, TRBD1, was not verified against the DNA. The CDR3 sequence runs 9 residues, both termini included. CDR1 ENHRY and CDR2 SYGVKD come from the germline V gene. CDR3: CAEKRTGAT.

The V call is TRBV15, the J call TRBJ2-1, with 8 bases matching TRBD1. The CDR3 spans 14 residues. Germline trimming cut 3 bases from V and 10 bases from J; bases unmatched to any gene: 8. Germline V gene data show CDR1 as LNHNV and CDR2 as YYDKDF (reference sequence). CDR3 sequence: CATSRDRAGDEQFF. CDR3 DNA: TGTGCCACCAGCAGGGACAGGGCGGGCGACGAGCAGTTCTTC.

This clonotype was seen a handful of times. The CDR3 DNA sequence: TGTGCCAGCAGCCCCGACCCTTTCCGGGGATGGGCCCAGTACTTC. It is translated as CASSPDPFRGWAQYF. The chain uses TRBV6-9 and TRBJ2-5; possibly TRBD2 for D (5 bases). V lost 6 bases, J lost 9 bases, and 23 bases lay in between. In germline, CDR1 is MNHGY, CDR2 SVAAGI. The CDR3 sequence is 15 residues long.

This clonotype was counted a few times. The rearrangement links TRBV19 to TRBJ2-2, with D possibly matching TRBD2 (6 bases). V gave up 5 bases and J gave up 0 bases, with 13 bases separating them. Germline V gives CDR1 LNHDA, CDR2 SQIVND (reference sequence). This CDR3 contains 16 residues. This CDR3 is CASSLQRVPNTGELFF. DNA for the CDR3: TGTGCCAGTAGTCTCCAGCGGGTCCCGAACACCGGGGAGCTGTTTTTT.

This clonotype was counted a few times. V gene TRBV5-1 combines with J gene TRBJ2-1, with 9 bases identical to TRBD2. Losses at the gene ends were 4 bases for V and 6 bases for J; bases not matched to a gene: 11. The CDR3 length is 16 residues. CDR1 and CDR2 (germline): SGHRS, YFSETQ. CDR3 amino acids: CASSRMTSGGGNEQFF. The DNA for the CDR3 is TGCGCCAGCAGCCGCATGACTAGCGGAGGGGGCAATGAGCAGTTCTTC. The entire variable domain, with the rest obtained from reference TRBV5-1 and TRBJ2-1, is as follows: KAGVTQTPRYLIKTRGQQVTLSCSPISGHRSVSWYQQTPGQGLQFLFEYFSETQRNKGNFPGRFSGRQFSNSRSEMNVSTLELGDSALYLCASSRMTSGGGNEQFFGPGTRLTVL.